Below, 5 T cell receptor beta chains from the same sample are listed, as sequenced in a study of glioma-infiltrating T cells after dendritic cell vaccination. Profiling relied on immunoSEQ multiplex PCR, and the TCRdb table lists in-frame clones only, not all of them. The table includes just under 85,000 clones, 70% to 90% detected once. The sequences come from blood, collected before dendritic cell vaccination. The receptors here all came from a human donor with glioblastoma.

The rearrangement joins TRBV6-5 to TRBJ1-1, with D possibly TRBD1 on 5 matching bases. V was trimmed by 6 bases and J by 3 bases, leaving 11 bases between them. The germline CDR1 and CDR2 sequences are MNHEY and SVGAGI. The CDR3 runs to 13 residues. The CDR3: CASSPRVHTEAFF. In DNA form, the CDR3 reads TGTGCCAGCAGCCCCAGGGTGCACACTGAAGCTTTCTTT.

The chain employs TRBV9 and TRBJ2-7, with D perhaps TRBD1 (5 bases). The V end lost 0 bases, the J end lost 2 bases, and 12 bases lay between the germline ends. CDR3 length: 15 residues. Germline values: CDR1 SGDLS, CDR2 YYNGEE. This chain's CDR3 is CASSVAAGWTYEQYF. CDR3 in DNA: TGTGCCAGCAGCGTAGCGGCAGGGTGGACCTACGAGCAGTACTTC.

The chain is built from TRBV7-9 and TRBJ1-1; the D is unclear. Germline V gene lookup returns CDR1 SEHNR and CDR2 FQNEAQ (reference sequence). There are 13 residues in the CDR3. V shed 1 base and J shed 4 bases, with 7 bases lying between them. The CDR3 DNA reads TGTGCCAGCAGCTTAGGAGGGAGCACTGAAGCTTTCTTT. It translates to CASSLGGSTEAFF.

This clone was picked up a small number of times. The chain's CDR3 is CASSLVAGVDTEAFF. CDR3 nucleotides: TGTGCCAGCAGCTTAGTGGCAGGGGTAGACACTGAAGCTTTCTTT. The chain is built from TRBV7-2 and TRBJ1-1; tentative D call: TRBD1 (6 bases). Germline CDR1 and CDR2: SGHTA and FQGNSA. Between the trimmed V and J ends, which lost 1 base and 3 bases, there was a span of 12 bases. The CDR3 covers 15 residues.

This chain joins TRBV19 and TRBJ2-7; 9 bases match TRBD2. This CDR3 is 14 amino acids long. The V gene's germline CDR1 is LNHDA and CDR2 SQIVND (reference sequence). Trimming at V came to 3 bases and at J to 4 bases, leaving 4 bases not matched to a gene. The CDR3 nucleotides read TGTGCCAGTAGTATTGCGGGAGGGCCTTACGAGCAGTACTTC. Residues: CASSIAGGPYEQYF.